One sample yielded the 21 T cell receptor beta chains listed below, sequenced in a study of blood T cell repertoires in COVID-19. Clones were sequenced by immunoSEQ multiplex PCR, and TCRdb holds only the in-frame ones, with some missing. The sample carries 200,000 to 300,000 clones, 80% to 90% recorded once. Sequenced sample: peripheral blood. The source of these receptors is a man under 40 with active or convalescent COVID-19.

This clone appeared once. J is TRBJ1-2 and V is TRBV3-1 (or the pseudogene TRBV3-2), with TRBD1 matching 7 bases. The CDR3 consists of 17 residues. J was trimmed by 8 bases and V by 4 bases; bases with no gene match: 19. Germline CDR1 is LGHDT and CDR2 is YNNKEL (reference sequence). CDR3 in DNA: TGTGCCAGCAGCCGGGACCCCCGCGCGGGACAGATCTCGGGCTACACCTTC. Amino acids: CASSRDPRAGQISGYTF.

The genes are TRBV30 and TRBJ2-4; 7 bases map to TRBD1. The ends lost 4 bases at V and 8 bases at J; junction bases unmatched: 5. CDR3 length: 12 residues. Germline V gives CDR1 GTSNPN, CDR2 SVGIG (reference sequence). In DNA, the CDR3 is TGTGCCTGGACAGGGGGAGCGGACATTCAGTACTTC. Residues: CAWTGGADIQYF.

This sequence joins TRBV29-1 and TRBJ1-6, with a weak D call TRBD1 (6 bases). V was trimmed by 5 bases and J by 5 bases, leaving 13 bases between them. The CDR3 is made up of 14 amino acids. Looked up from germline, CDR1 is SQVTM and CDR2 is ANQGSEA. The CDR3 region has the DNA TGCAGCGTTCGGTACAGGGATAATAATTCACCCCTCCACTTT. Its protein is CSVRYRDNNSPLHF.

This chain uses TRBV5-6 with TRBJ2-2; TRBD2 might be the D (5 bases). V was shortened by 0 bases and J by 0 bases, with 9 bases between the two germline ends. CDR3 length equals 16 residues. Looked up from germline, CDR1 is SGHDT and CDR2 is YYEEEE. For the CDR3, the DNA is TGTGCCAGCAGCTTGGCTTGGCGGGCGAACACCGGGGAGCTGTTTTTT. Translated, it gives CASSLAWRANTGELFF. Looking up the rest from reference TRBV5-6 and TRBJ2-2 gives the full variable domain: DAGVTQSPTHLIKTRGQQVTLRCSPKSGHDTVSWYQQALGQGPQFIFQYYEEEERQRGNFPDRFSGHQFPNYSSELNVNALLLGDSALYLCASSLAWRANTGELFFGEGSRLTVL.

This clone was recorded once. The chain has TRBV21-1 and TRBJ1-4; the table names TRBD1, a call not compared with the DNA. TRBV21-1 is reported as a pseudogene. The CDR3 spans 18 residues. CDR3 in DNA: TGTGCCAGCAGTTCCGGGACAGGGGCCCTTGCAACTAATGAAAAACTGTTTTTT. Encoded protein: CASSSGTGALATNEKLFF.

The chain uses TRBV5-4 and TRBJ1-1; 10 bases map to TRBD1. CDR3 length equals 16 residues. Germline trimming cut 4 bases from V and 5 bases from J; bases unmatched to any gene: 11. Germline values: CDR1 SGHNT, CDR2 YYREEE (reference sequence). The CDR3 loop is CASSLGVTGGETEAFF. The CDR3 DNA reads TGTGCCAGCAGCCTGGGAGTGACAGGGGGCGAAACTGAAGCTTTCTTT.

This rearrangement joins TRBV9 to TRBJ1-2; 7 nucleotides line up with TRBD1. In germline, CDR1 is SGDLS, CDR2 YYNGEE. The CDR3 is made up of 15 amino acids. J was trimmed by 5 bases and V by 3 bases; bases with no gene match: 10. CDR3 region: CASSGYRGDGYGYTF. In nucleotides, the CDR3 is TGTGCCAGCAGCGGATACAGGGGAGACGGGTATGGCTACACCTTC.

V usage is TRBV7-2 and J usage is TRBJ1-5; weak D call: TRBD1 (5 bases). This CDR3 spans 14 amino acids. Per the germline V gene, CDR1 is SGHTA and CDR2 is FQGNSA. V dropped 1 base and J dropped 7 bases, with 11 bases sitting between them. The CDR3 nucleotides are TGTGCCAGCAGCTTAGGGGTCACAGGACAGCCCCAGCATTTT. The encoded protein is CASSLGVTGQPQHF.

This chain links TRBV6-5 with TRBJ2-2; tentatively, D is TRBD1 (5 bases). The CDR3 spans 13 residues. Germline V gene data show CDR1 as MNHEY and CDR2 as SVGAGI. Trimming left V 8 bases short and J 4 bases short, with 11 bases between. DNA for the CDR3: TGTGCCAGCTGGGGCAGGGCCACCGGGGAGCTGTTTTTT. The encoded protein is CASWGRATGELFF.

The genes are TRBV5-5 and TRBJ1-4; perhaps TRBD1 as D (6 bases). This CDR3 has 15 residues. V gave up 4 bases and J gave up 5 bases, with 15 bases separating them. The germline V gene encodes CDR1 SGHKS and CDR2 YYEKEE (reference sequence). The DNA of the CDR3 is TGTGCCAGCAGCCAACAGGACAGTTCCAATGAAAAACTGTTTTTT. It specifies CASSQQDSSNEKLFF.

The chain uses TRBV11-2 and TRBJ2-7; TRBD2 agrees at 7 bases. V shed 5 bases and J 3 bases; nucleotides not matched to a gene: 7. The CDR3 is made up of 14 amino acids. Germline V gives CDR1 SGHAT, CDR2 FQNNGV. In nucleotides, the CDR3 is TGTGCCAGCAGCGCCCGACTAGCACTCTACGAGCAGTACTTC. Protein sequence: CASSARLALYEQYF.

The rearrangement uses TRBV7-8 and TRBJ2-7; a weak D match, TRBD1 (6 bases). V shed 0 bases and J shed 0 bases, with 12 bases lying between them. The V gene's germline CDR1 is SGHVS and CDR2 FQNEAQ. This CDR3 is built from 16 residues. CDR3 DNA: TGTGCCAGCAGCTTAGCGGCTCAGGGGCCCTCCTACGAGCAGTACTTC. Translated, it gives CASSLAAQGPSYEQYF.

The V and J genes are TRBV6-6 and TRBJ2-7; 8 bases align to TRBD1. V shed 0 bases and J 2 bases; nucleotides not matched to a gene: 6. The CDR3 loop spans 16 amino acids. In germline, CDR1 is MNHNY, CDR2 SVGAGI (reference sequence). The CDR3 reads CASSYSGTGSTYEQYF. In DNA form, the CDR3 reads TGTGCCAGCAGTTACTCCGGGACAGGCTCTACCTACGAGCAGTACTTC.

This chain links TRBV2 with TRBJ1-3; tentatively, D is TRBD1 (5 bases). This CDR3 is built from 16 residues. Germline V gives CDR1 SNHLY, CDR2 FYNNEI. V gave up 0 bases and J gave up 0 bases, with 9 bases separating them. CDR3 protein: CASSEALDSSGNTIYF. The DNA of the CDR3 is TGTGCCAGCAGTGAAGCGCTTGACAGCTCTGGAAACACCATATATTTT.

The chain couples TRBV6-6 to TRBJ2-1; D may be TRBD2 (5 bases). Germline CDR1 is MNHNY and CDR2 is SVGAGI (reference sequence). The CDR3 consists of 16 residues. Trimming took 3 bases from V and 0 from J, leaving 12 bases between them. The CDR3 protein is CASSYDGESSYNEQFF. The CDR3, as DNA: TGTGCCAGCAGTTATGACGGGGAGAGCTCCTACAATGAGCAGTTCTTC.

The chain recombines TRBV9 with TRBJ2-5; 15 bases map to TRBD2. The V segment lost 4 bases and the J segment 4 bases; nucleotides outside the gene matches: 8. This CDR3 is built from 17 residues. In germline, CDR1 is SGDLS, CDR2 YYNGEE. The CDR3 DNA sequence: TGTGCCAGCAGCCCCGGACTAGCGGGGGGGCCTATAGAGACCCAGTACTTC. Amino acids: CASSPGLAGGPIETQYF.

The chain uses TRBV5-4 and TRBJ1-1; 7 nucleotides match TRBD1. The germline V gene encodes CDR1 SGHNT and CDR2 YYREEE (reference sequence). CDR3 length: 15 amino acids. Trimming cost V 4 bases and J 2 bases; bases outside gene matches: 8. The CDR3 DNA reads as TGTGCCAGCAGCATAGCCGACAGGGTTAACACTGAAGCTTTCTTT. It translates to CASSIADRVNTEAFF.

The chain joins TRBV10-3 to TRBJ1-5; D is uncertain. Germline assignment: CDR1 ENHRY and CDR2 SYGVKD. The ends were cut back, 3 bases at V and 4 bases at J, with 7 bases in the middle. The CDR3 is 13 amino acids. In nucleotides, the CDR3 is TGTGCCATCAGTGATCTTCCTAATCAGCCCCAGCATTTT. Protein sequence: CAISDLPNQPQHF.

The chain recombines TRBV3-1 (or the pseudogene TRBV3-2) with TRBJ1-2; TRBD1 matches at 10 bases. Germline V gene data show CDR1 as LGHDT and CDR2 as YNNKEL (reference sequence). The CDR3 sequence is 16 residues long. The V gene end was trimmed by 4 bases and the J gene end by 2 bases; junction bases not matched to a gene: 7. DNA of the CDR3: TGTGCCAGCAGCCGCCGGGACAGGGGTCTAAACTATGGCTACACCTTC. Amino acids: CASSRRDRGLNYGYTF.

CDR3 loop: CASNPQQGFGVEAFF. CDR3 DNA sequence: TGTGCCAGCAATCCGCAACAGGGCTTTGGGGTTGAAGCTTTCTTT. The chain combines TRBV6-5 with TRBJ1-1, with D possibly matching TRBD1 (6 bases). Germline V CDR1 and CDR2: MNHEY, SVGAGI. Trimming took 7 bases from V and 7 from J, leaving 22 bases between them. CDR3 size: 15 residues.

The chain is built from TRBV9 and TRBJ2-1, with 8 bases that match TRBD2. CDR3 length equals 15 residues. Per the germline V gene, CDR1 is SGDLS and CDR2 is YYNGEE. The V gene end was trimmed by 0 bases and the J gene end by 8 bases; junction bases not matched to a gene: 7. CDR3 amino acids: CASSVEGLGVDEQFF. CDR3 in DNA: TGTGCCAGCAGCGTAGAGGGACTAGGTGTCGATGAGCAGTTCTTC.